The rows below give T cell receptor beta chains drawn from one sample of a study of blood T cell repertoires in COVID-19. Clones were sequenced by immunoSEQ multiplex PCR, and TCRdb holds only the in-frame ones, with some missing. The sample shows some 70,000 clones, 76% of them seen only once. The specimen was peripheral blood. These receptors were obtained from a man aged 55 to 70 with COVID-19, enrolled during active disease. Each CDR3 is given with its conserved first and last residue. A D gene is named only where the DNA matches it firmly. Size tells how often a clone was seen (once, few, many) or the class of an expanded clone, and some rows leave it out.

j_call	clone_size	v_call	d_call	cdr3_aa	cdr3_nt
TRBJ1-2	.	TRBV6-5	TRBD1	CASLKPGGTRGYTF	TGTGCCAGCCTTAAGCCAGGGGGAACGAGAGGCTACACCTTC
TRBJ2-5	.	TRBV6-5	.	CASRTGQETQYF	TGTGCCAGCAGAACAGGGCAAGAGACCCAGTACTTC
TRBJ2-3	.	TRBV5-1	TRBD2	CASSWEISLSIGLAGPTDTQYF	TGCGCCAGCAGCTGGGAAATCAGCTTGAGTATAGGCTTAGCGGGGCCCACAGATACGCAGTATTTT
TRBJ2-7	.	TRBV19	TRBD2	CASRGLAYEQYF	TGTGCCAGTAGGGGACTAGCTTACGAGCAGTACTTC
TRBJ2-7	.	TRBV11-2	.	CASSPRLGAVYEQYF	TGTGCCAGCAGCCCTAGACTAGGGGCCGTCTACGAGCAGTACTTC
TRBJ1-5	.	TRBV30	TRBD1	CAWSDTGTGGLVFQPQHF	TGTGCCTGGAGTGACACCGGGACAGGGGGCTTGGTGTTTCAGCCCCAGCATTTT
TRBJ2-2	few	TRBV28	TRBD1	CASLTGAGTGELFF	TGTGCCAGCCTGACAGGGGCGGGCACCGGGGAGCTGTTTTTT
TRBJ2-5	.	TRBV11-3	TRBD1	CASRWQGAGETQYF	TGTGCCAGCAGATGGCAGGGGGCGGGAGAGACCCAGTACTTC
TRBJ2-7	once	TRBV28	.	CASSGNRDEQYF	TGTGCCAGCAGCGGGAATAGGGACGAGCAGTACTTC
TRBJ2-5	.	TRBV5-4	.	CASSLADTQETQYF	TGTGCCAGCAGCTTGGCGGACACCCAAGAGACCCAGTACTTC
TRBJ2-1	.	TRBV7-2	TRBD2	CASSLAGTSGHNEQFF	TGTGCCAGCAGCTTAGCGGGGACTAGCGGACACAATGAGCAGTTCTTC
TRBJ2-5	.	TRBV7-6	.	CASSRGGDSETQYF	TGTGCCAGCAGCCGAGGCGGGGATTCCGAGACCCAGTACTTC
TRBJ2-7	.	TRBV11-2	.	CASSPSAIGHEQYF	TGTGCCAGCAGCCCGAGCGCGATCGGCCACGAGCAGTACTTC
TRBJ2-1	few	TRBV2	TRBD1	CAIDRTGQDYNEQFF	TGTGCCATCGACCGGACAGGACAGGATTACAATGAGCAGTTCTTC
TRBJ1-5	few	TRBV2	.	CASSELQGGNQPQHF	TGTGCCAGCAGTGAATTACAGGGTGGCAATCAGCCCCAGCATTTT
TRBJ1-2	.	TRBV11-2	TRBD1	CASSPGQGYGYTF	TGTGCCAGCAGCCCGGGACAGGGCTATGGCTACACCTTC
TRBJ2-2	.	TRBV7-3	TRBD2	CASSSSGTGELFF	TGTGCCAGCAGCTCTAGCGGAACCGGGGAGCTGTTTTTT
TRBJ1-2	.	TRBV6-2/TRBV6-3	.	CASSYSPTGNYGYTF	TGTGCCAGCAGTTACAGCCCCACAGGAAACTATGGCTACACCTTC
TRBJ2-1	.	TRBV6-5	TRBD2	CASRIAGGIYNEQFF	TGTGCCAGCAGGATAGCGGGAGGGATCTACAATGAGCAGTTCTTC
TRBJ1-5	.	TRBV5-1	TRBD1	CASSYTGQGDQPQHF	TGCGCCAGCAGCTATACTGGACAGGGGGATCAGCCCCAGCATTTT
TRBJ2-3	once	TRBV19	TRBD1	CASSIAPPGQGLEDTQYF	TGTGCCAGTAGTATAGCCCCGCCGGGACAGGGGTTAGAAGATACGCAGTATTTT
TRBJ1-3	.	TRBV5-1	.	CASSLAGGNTIYF	TGCGCCAGCAGCTTGGCGGGGGGAAACACCATATATTTT
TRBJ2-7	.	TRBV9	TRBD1	CASSVGQDRSYEQYF	TGTGCCAGCAGCGTAGGTCAGGACAGGAGTTACGAGCAGTACTTC
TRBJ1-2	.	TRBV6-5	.	CASSYGGAGYTF	TGTGCCAGCAGTTACGGAGGGGCCGGCTACACCTTC
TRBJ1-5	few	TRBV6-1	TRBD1	CASSEGTAGGSNQPQHF	TGTGCCAGCAGTGAAGGGACGGCAGGGGGCAGCAATCAGCCCCAGCATTTT
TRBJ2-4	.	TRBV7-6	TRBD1	CASSRDRANIQYF	TGTGCCAGCAGCCGGGACAGGGCAAACATTCAGTACTTC
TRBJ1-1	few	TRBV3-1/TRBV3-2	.	CASSQGGGDTEAFF	TGTGCCAGCAGCCAGGGAGGGGGTGACACTGAAGCTTTCTTT
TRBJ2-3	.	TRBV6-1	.	CASSELAIIADTQYF	TGTGCCAGCAGTGAACTAGCTATTATCGCAGATACGCAGTATTTT
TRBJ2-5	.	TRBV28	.	CASSLAGGETQYF	TGTGCCAGCAGTTTAGCAGGGGGGGAGACCCAGTACTTC
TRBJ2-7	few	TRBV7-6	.	CASSLAGVGYEQYF	TGTGCCAGCAGCTTAGCTGGAGTCGGATACGAGCAGTACTTC
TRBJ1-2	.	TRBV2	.	CASSELGGASDYGYTF	TGTGCCAGCAGTGAATTAGGGGGGGCGTCGGACTATGGCTACACCTTC
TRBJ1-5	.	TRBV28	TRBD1	CASSGTGNALFNQPQHF	TGTGCCAGCTCGGGGACAGGGAACGCATTATTTAATCAGCCCCAGCATTTT
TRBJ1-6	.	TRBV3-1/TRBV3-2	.	CASSLVTGQSPLHF	TGTGCCAGCAGCTTAGTCACGGGTCAATCACCCCTCCACTTT
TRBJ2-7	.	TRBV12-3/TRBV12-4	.	CASSKGRGEQYF	TGTGCCAGCAGTAAAGGGCGGGGAGAGCAGTACTTC
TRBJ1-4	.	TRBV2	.	CASRERGALEKLFF	TGTGCCAGCAGAGAACGGGGGGCCTTGGAAAAACTGTTTTTT
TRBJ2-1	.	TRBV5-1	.	CASSLEGPYTGEQFF	TGCGCCAGCAGCTTGGAGGGGCCCTATACCGGGGAGCAGTTCTTC
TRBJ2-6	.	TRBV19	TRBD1	CASQAWGQGSSGANVLTF	TGTGCCAGCCAGGCCTGGGGACAGGGGTCCTCTGGGGCCAACGTCCTGACTTTC
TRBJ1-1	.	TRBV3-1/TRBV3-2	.	CASSQVERTEAFF	TGTGCCAGCAGCCAAGTTGAGAGGACTGAAGCTTTCTTT
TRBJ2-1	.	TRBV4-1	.	CASSQGSGVDLEQFF	TGCGCCAGCAGCCAAGGGTCAGGGGTTGACCTTGAGCAGTTCTTC